A single TCR beta chain is shown here with its context. No antigen is known for it. This sample is part of a study of shared clonotypes between healthy human individuals. In the study overall: Aged 18 to 49, the donors were a couple of women and a few men. General observations from the study: Only blood samples were collected, and tissue repertoires likely differ. Researchers found naive subsets generally carried larger estimated richness than memory subsets.

The assay was immunoSEQ multiplex PCR, and TCRdb's table has in-frame clones only and misses some. The profile covers about 2.4 million clones, with around 94% appearing a single time and 0.13% to 0.15% taken by the ten largest. The CDR3 covers 13 residues. The germline V gene has CDR1 LGHNT and CDR2 FRNRAP. Between the trimmed V and J ends, which lost 5 bases and 4 bases, there was a span of 8 bases. Sequenced: naive CD4+ T cells sorted from blood. Subset defined: CD45RA+ positively selected. The source of this sequence is a man younger than 35 in good health. This chain uses TRBV12-5 with TRBJ2-2; D gene ambiguous. The chain's CDR3 is CASGPRSTGELFF. For the CDR3, the DNA is TGTGCTAGTGGTCCTCGAAGCACCGGGGAGCTGTTTTTT.